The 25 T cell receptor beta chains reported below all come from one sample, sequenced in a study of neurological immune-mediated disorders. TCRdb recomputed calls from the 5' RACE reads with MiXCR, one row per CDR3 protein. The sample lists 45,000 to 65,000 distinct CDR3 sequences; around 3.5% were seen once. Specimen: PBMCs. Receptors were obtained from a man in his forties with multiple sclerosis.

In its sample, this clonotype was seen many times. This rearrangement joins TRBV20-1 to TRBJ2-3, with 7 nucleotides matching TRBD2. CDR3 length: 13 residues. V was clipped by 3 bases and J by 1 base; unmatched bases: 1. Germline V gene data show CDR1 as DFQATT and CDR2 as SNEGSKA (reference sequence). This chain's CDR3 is CSASAGGTDTQYF. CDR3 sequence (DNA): TGCAGTGCTAGCGCGGGGGGCACAGATACGCAGTATTTT.

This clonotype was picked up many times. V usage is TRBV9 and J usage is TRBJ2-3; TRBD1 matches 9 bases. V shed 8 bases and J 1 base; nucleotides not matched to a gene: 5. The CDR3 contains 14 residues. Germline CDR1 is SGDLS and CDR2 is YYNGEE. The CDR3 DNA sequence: TGTGCCAGTACAAGACAGGGGGGCACAGATACGCAGTATTTT. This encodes CASTRQGGTDTQYF.

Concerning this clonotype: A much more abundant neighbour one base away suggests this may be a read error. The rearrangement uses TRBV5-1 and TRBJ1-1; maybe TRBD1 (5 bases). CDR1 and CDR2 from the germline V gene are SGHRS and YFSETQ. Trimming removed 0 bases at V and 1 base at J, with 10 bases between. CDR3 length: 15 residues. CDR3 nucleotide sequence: TGCGCCAGCAGCTTGGGGAGTGGGACGAACACTGAAGCTTTCTTT. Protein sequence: CASSLGSGTNTEAFF.

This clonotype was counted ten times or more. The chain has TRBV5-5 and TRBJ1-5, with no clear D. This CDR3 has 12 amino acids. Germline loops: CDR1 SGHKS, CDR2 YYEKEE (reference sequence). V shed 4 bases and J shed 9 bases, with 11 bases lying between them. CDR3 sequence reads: CASSLAGGPQHF. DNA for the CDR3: TGTGCCAGCAGCCTCGCGGGAGGGCCCCAGCATTTT. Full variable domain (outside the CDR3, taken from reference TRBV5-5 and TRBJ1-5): DAGVTQSPTHLIKTRGQQVTLRCSPISGHKSVSWYQQVLGQGPQFIFQYYEKEERGRGNFPDRFSARQFPNYSSELNVNALLLGDSALYLCASSLAGGPQHFGDGTRLSIL.

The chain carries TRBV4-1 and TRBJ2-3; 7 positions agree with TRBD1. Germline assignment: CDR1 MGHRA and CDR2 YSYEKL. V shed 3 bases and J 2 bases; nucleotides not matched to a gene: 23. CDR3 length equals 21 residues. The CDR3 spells CASSHPGLRTGRGRYTDTQYF. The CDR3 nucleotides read TGCGCCAGCAGCCATCCGGGTTTACGGACAGGACGTGGGCGTTACACAGATACGCAGTATTTT.

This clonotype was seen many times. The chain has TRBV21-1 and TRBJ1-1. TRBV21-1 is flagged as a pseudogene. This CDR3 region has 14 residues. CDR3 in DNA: TGTGCCAGCAGCAACTGTAAGAAGAACACTGAAGCTTTCTTT. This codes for CASSNCKKNTEAFF.

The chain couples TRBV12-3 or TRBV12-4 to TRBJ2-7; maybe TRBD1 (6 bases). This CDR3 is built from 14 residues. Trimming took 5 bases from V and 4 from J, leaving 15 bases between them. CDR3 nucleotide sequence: TGTGCCAGCAGTATACAGGGTTCTAGGTACGAGCAGTACTTC. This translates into CASSIQGSRYEQYF.

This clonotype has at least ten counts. CDR3 loop: CASSLGQGAGNTDTQYF. DNA of the CDR3: TGCGCCAGCAGCTTGGGACAGGGAGCGGGTAACACAGATACGCAGTATTTT. The V and J genes are TRBV5-1 and TRBJ2-3; D might be TRBD1 (7 bases). Germline lookup yields CDR1 SGHRS and CDR2 YFSETQ. The CDR3 totals 17 residues. The germline V and J ends were trimmed by 0 bases and 2 bases, with 16 bases remaining between them.

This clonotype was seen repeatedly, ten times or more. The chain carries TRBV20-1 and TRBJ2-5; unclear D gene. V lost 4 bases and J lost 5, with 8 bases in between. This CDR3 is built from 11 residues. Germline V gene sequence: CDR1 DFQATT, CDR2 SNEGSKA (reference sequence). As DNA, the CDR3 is TGCAGTGCTAAGGGTTCTGAGACCCAGTACTTC. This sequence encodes CSAKGSETQYF.

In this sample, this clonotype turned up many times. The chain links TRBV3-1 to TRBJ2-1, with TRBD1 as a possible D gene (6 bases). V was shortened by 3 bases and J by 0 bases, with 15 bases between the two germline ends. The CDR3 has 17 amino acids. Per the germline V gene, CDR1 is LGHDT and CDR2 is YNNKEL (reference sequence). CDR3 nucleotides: TGTGCCAGCAGCCAGGATACAGGGTTGAGCTCCTACAATGAGCAGTTCTTC. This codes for CASSQDTGLSSYNEQFF.

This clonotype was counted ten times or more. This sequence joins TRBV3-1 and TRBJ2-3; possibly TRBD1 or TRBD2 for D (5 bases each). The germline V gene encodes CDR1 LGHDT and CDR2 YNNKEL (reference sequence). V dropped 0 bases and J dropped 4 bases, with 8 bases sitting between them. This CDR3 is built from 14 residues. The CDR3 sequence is CASSQDGAADTQYF. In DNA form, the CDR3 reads TGTGCCAGCAGCCAAGACGGGGCAGCAGATACGCAGTATTTT.

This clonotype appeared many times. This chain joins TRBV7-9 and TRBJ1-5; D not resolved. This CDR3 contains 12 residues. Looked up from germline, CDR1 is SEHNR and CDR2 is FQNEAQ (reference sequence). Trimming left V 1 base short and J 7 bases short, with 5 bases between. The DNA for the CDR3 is TGTGCCAGCAGCTTAGAGGCCCAGCCCCAGCATTTT. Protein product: CASSLEAQPQHF.

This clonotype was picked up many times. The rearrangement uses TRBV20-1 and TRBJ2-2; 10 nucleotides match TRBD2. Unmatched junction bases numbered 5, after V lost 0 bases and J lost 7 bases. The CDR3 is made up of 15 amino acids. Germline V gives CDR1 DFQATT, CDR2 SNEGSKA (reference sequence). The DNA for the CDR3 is TGCAGTGCTAGAGACCAGCGGGGGGGCAACGGGGAGCTGTTTTTT. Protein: CSARDQRGGNGELFF.

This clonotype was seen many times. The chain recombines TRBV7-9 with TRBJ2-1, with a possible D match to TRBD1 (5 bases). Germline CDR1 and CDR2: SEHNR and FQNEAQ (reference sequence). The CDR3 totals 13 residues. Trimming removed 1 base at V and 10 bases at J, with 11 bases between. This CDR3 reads CASSLEGAGEQFF. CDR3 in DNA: TGTGCCAGCAGCTTAGAAGGGGCAGGGGAGCAGTTCTTC. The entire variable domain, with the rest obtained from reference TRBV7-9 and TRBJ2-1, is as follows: DTGVSQNPRHKITKRGQNVTFRCDPISEHNRLYWYRQTLGQGPEFLTYFQNEAQLEKSRLLSDRFSAERPKGSFSTLEIQRTEQGDSAMYLCASSLEGAGEQFFGPGTRLTVL.

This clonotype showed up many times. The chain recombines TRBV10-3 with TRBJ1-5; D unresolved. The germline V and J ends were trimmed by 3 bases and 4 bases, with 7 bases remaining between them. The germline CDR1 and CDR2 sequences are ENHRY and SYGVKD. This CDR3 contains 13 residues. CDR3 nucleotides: TGTGCCATCAGTGAAGCCACGAATCAGCCCCAGCATTTT. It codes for CAISEATNQPQHF.

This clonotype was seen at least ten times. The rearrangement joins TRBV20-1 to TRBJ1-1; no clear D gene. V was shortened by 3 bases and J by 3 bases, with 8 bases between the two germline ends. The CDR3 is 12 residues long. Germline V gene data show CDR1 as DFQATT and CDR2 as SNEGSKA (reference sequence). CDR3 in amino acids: CSASRRDTEAFF. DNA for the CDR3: TGCAGTGCTAGTCGGAGGGACACTGAAGCTTTCTTT.

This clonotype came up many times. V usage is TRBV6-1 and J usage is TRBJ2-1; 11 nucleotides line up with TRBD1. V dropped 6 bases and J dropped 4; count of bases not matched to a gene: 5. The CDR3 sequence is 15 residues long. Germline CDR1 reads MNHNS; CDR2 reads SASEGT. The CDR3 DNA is TGTGCCAGCAGGGTCGGACAGGGGGCTTACAATGAGCAGTTCTTC. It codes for CASRVGQGAYNEQFF.

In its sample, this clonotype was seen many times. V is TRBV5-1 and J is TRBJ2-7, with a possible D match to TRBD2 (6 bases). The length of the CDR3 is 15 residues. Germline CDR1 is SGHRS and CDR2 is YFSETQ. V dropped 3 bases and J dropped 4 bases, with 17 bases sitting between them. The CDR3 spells CASSYAREGGYEQYF. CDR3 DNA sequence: TGCGCCAGCAGCTATGCGCGGGAAGGCGGGTACGAGCAGTACTTC. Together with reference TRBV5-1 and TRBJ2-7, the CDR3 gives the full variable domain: KAGVTQTPRYLIKTRGQQVTLSCSPISGHRSVSWYQQTPGQGLQFLFEYFSETQRNKGNFPGRFSGRQFSNSRSEMNVSTLELGDSALYLCASSYAREGGYEQYFGPGTRLTVT.

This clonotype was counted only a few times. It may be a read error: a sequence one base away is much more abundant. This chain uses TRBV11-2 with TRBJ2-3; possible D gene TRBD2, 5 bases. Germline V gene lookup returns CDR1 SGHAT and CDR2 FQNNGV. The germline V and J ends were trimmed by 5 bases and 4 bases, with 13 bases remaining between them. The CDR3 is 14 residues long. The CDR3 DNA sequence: TGTGCCAGCAGCCCCCGAAAGGGAGCAGATACGCAGTATTTT. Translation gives CASSPRKGADTQYF.

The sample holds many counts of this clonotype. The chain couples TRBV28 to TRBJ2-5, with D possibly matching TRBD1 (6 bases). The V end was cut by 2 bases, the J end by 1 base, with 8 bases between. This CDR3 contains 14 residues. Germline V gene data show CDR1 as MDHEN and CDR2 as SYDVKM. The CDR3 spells CASSLAGAQETQYF. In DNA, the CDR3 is TGTGCCAGCAGTTTAGCAGGGGCCCAAGAGACCCAGTACTTC.

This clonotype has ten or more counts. The CDR3 region has the DNA TGTGCCAGCAGTTTCTTTACGGGGGGAGGGTTTGGAGAGACCCAGTACTTC. This gives the protein CASSFFTGGGFGETQYF. This sequence joins TRBV12-3 or TRBV12-4 and TRBJ2-5, with TRBD2 matching over 7 bases. CDR3 length: 17 residues. The trim removed 3 bases at V and 4 bases at J, leaving 14 bases unmatched.

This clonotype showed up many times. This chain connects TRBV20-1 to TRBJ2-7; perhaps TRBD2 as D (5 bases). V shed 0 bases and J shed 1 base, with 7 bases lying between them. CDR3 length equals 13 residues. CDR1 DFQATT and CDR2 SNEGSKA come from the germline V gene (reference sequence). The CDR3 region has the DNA TGCAGTGCTAGAGACCCGGGGTCCTACGAGCAGTACTTC. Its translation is CSARDPGSYEQYF.

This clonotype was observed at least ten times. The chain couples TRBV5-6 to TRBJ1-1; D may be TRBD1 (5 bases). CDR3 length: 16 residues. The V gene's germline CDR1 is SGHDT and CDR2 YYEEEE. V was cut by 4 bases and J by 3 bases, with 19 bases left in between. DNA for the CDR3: TGTGCCAGCAGCCCGACCGTCGGGGCGCGGGACACTGAAGCTTTCTTT. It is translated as CASSPTVGARDTEAFF.

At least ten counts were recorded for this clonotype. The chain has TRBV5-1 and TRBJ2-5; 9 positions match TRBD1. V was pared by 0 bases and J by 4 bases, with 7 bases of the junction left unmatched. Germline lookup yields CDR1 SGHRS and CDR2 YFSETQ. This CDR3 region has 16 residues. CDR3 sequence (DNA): TGCGCCAGCAGCTTGGACAGGGGGCTATTCTCAGAGACCCAGTACTTC. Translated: CASSLDRGLFSETQYF.

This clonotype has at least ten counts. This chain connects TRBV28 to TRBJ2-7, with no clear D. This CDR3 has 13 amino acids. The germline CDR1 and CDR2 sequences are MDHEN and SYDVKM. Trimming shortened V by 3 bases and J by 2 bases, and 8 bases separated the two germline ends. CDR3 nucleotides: TGTGCCAGCAGTTTCGGTGGGCCCTACGAGCAGTACTTC. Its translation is CASSFGGPYEQYF.